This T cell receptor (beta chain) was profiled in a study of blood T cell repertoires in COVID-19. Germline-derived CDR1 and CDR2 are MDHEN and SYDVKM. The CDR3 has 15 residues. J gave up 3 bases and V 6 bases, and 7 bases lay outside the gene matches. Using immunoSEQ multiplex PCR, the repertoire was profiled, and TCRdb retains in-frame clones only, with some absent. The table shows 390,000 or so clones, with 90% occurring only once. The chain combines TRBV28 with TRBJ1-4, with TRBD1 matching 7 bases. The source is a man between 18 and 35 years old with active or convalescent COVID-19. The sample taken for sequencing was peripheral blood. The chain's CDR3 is CASSFTGTANEKLFF. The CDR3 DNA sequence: TGTGCCAGCAGCTTCACCGGGACAGCTAATGAAAAACTGTTTTTT.